The entry that follows covers one TCR beta chain sequence. This clone's antigen is unknown. No base qualities exist here, and no much larger clone lies one base off it. These data come from a study of control samples from healthy donors and cancer patients (TCRdb year 2020). Library prep was done by the immunoSEQ multiplex PCR assay. In its TCRdb copy, this immuneACCESS table keeps in-frame sequences only and misses some clones. Where compared with another copy, unresolved V genes explain less than half of these, and the others have no known cause. Recorded for this sample are 65,000 to 75,000 clones; 87% of them occurred a single time. The ten largest clones take up under 4.5% of the sample. The CDR3 numbers 15 residues from cysteine through phenylalanine. The kept DNA is CDR3 alone, 45 bases in frame from the first base. The V and J ends are trimmed by 1 base and 5 bases, leaving 15 bases between them. As encoded in the germline V gene, CDR1 is SGHRS while CDR2 is YFSETQ.

This chain joins TRBV5-1 to TRBJ2-5, with the D call perhaps TRBD1 or TRBD2, each one matching 6 bases. The receptor was derived from a woman aged 45-65 years in good health. The sample was blood. The CDR3 amino acid sequence is: CASSLYRGLGETQYF. In nucleotide form, the sequence is TGCGCCAGCAGCTTGTATCGGGGGCTTGGGGAGACCCAGTACTTC.